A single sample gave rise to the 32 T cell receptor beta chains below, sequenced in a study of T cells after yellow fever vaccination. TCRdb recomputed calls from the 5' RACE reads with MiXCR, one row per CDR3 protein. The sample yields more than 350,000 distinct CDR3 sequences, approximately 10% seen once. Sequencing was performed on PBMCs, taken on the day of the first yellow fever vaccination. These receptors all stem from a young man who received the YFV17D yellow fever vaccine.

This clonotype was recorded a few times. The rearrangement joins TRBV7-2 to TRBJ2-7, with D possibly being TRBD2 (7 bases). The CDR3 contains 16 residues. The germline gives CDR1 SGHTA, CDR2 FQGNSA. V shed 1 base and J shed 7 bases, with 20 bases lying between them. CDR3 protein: CASSLVAGAGEVEQYF. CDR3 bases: TGTGCCAGCAGCTTAGTTGCGGGGGCGGGGGAGGTAGAGCAGTACTTC.

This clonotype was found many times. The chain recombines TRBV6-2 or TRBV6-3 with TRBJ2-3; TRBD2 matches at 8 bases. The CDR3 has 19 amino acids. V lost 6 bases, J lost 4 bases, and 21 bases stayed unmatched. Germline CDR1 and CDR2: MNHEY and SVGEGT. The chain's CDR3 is CASRGHTPRRGAQPDTQYF. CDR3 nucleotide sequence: TGTGCCAGCAGAGGACACACACCCCGGCGGGGGGCGCAGCCAGATACGCAGTATTTT.

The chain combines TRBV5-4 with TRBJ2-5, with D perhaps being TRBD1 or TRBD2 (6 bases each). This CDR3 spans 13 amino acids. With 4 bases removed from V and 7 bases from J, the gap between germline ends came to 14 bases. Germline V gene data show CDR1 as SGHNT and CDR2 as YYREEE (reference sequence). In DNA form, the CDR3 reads TGTGCCAGCAGCGCCGGGACACTAGCGACCCAGTACTTC. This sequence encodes CASSAGTLATQYF.

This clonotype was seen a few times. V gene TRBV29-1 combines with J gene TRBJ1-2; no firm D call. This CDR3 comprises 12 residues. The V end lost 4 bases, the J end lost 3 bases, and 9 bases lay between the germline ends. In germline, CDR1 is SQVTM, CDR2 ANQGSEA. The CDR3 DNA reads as TGCAGCGTTGTTAGGTTGGACTATGGCTACACCTTC. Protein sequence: CSVVRLDYGYTF.

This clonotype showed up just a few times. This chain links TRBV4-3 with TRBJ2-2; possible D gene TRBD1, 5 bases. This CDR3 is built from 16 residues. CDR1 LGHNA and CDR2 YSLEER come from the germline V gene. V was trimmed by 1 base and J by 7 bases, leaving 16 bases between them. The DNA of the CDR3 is TGCGCCAGCAGCCAAGTCTTATCGGGCAGGGACGGGGAGCTGTTTTTT. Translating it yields CASSQVLSGRDGELFF.

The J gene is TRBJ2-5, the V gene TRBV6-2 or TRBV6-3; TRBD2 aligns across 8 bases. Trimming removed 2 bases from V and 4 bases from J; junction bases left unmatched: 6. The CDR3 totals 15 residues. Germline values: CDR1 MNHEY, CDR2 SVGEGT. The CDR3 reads CASSYRLAGGETQYF. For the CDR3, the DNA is TGTGCCAGCAGTTACAGGCTAGCGGGTGGAGAGACCCAGTACTTC.

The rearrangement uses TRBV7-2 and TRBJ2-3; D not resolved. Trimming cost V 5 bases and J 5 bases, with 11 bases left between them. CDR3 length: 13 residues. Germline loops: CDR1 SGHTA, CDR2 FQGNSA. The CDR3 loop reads CASSPYSVDTQYF. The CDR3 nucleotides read TGTGCCAGCAGCCCCTACTCGGTAGATACGCAGTATTTT. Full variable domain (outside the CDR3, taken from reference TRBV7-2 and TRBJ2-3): GAGVSQSPSNKVTEKGKDVELRCDPISGHTALYWYRQSLGQGLEFLIYFQGNSAPDKSGLPSDRFSAERTGGSVSTLTIQRTQQEDSAVYLCASSPYSVDTQYFGPGTRLTVL.

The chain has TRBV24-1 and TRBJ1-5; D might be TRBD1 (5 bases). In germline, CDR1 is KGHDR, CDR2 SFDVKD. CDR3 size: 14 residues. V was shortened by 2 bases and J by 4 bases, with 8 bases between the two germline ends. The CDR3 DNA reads TGTGCCACCAGTGATTCGACAGTGAATCAGCCCCAGCATTTT. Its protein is CATSDSTVNQPQHF.

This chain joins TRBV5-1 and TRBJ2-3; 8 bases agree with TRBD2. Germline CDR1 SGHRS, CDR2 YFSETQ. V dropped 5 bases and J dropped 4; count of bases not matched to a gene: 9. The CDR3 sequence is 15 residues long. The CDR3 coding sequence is TGCGCCAGCAGAGGGGGGACTAGTAACGCAGATACGCAGTATTTT. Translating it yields CASRGGTSNADTQYF.

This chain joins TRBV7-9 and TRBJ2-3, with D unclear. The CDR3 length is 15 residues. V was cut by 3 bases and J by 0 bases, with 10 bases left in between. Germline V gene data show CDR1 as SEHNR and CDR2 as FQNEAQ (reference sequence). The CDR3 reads CASSFGKPSTDTQYF. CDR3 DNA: TGTGCCAGCAGCTTCGGCAAGCCTAGCACAGATACGCAGTATTTT.

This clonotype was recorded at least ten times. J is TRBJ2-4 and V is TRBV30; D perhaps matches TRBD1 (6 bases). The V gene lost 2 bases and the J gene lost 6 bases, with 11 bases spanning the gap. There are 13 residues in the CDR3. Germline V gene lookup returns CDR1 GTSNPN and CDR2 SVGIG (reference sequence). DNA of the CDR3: TGTGCCTGGAGTAAGGCCAGGGGAAACATTCAGTACTTC. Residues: CAWSKARGNIQYF.

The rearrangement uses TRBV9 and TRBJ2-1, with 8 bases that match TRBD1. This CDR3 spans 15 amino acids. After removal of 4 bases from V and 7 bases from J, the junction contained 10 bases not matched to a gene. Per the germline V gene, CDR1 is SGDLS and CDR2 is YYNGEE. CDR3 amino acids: CASSPQGASVNEQFF. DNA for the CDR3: TGTGCCAGCAGCCCTCAGGGGGCTAGTGTTAATGAGCAGTTCTTC.

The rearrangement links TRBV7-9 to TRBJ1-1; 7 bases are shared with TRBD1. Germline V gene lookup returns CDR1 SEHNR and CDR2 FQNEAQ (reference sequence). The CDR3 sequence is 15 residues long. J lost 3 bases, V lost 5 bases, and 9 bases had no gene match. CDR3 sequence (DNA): TGTGCCAGCAGCCGTAGACAGGGTAGGGACACTGAAGCTTTCTTT. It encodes CASSRRQGRDTEAFF.

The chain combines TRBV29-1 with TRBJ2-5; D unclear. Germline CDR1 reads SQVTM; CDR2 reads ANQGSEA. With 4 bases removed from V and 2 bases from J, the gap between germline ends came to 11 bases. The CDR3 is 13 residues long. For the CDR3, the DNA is TGCAGCGTTGTGCCAGATATACAAGAGACCCAGTACTTC. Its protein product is CSVVPDIQETQYF.

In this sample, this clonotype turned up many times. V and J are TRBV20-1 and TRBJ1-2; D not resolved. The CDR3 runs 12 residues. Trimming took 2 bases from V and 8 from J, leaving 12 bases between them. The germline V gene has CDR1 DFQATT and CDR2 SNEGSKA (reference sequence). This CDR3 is CSARRDLSGYTF. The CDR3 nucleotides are TGCAGTGCTAGACGGGATTTGAGCGGCTACACCTTC.

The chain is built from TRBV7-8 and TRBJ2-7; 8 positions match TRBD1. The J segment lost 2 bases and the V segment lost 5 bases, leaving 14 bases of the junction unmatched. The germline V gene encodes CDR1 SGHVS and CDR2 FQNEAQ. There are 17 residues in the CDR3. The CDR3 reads CASSPGTGKSGTYEQYV. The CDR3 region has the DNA TGTGCCAGCAGCCCTGGGACAGGCAAGTCGGGGACCTACGAGCAGTACGTC.

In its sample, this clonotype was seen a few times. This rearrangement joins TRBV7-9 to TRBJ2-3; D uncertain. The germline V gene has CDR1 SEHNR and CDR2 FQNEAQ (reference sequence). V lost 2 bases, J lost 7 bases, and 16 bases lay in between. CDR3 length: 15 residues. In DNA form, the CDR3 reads TGTGCCAGCAGCTTAAGAAGCTCGAAACCATATACGCAGTATTTT. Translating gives CASSLRSSKPYTQYF.

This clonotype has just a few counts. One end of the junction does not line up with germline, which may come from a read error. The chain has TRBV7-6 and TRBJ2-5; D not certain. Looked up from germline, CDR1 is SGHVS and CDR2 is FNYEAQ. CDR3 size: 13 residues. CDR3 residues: CASSSIPQESQYF. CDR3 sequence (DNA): TGTGCCAGCAGCTCGATACCCCAAGAGTCCCAGTACTTC.

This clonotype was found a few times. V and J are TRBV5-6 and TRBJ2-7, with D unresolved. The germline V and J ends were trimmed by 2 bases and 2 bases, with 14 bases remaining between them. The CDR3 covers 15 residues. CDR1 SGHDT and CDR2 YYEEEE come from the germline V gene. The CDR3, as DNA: TGTGCCAGCAGCTTCGCCCCGCCGGCCCCCTACGAGCAGTACGTC. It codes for CASSFAPPAPYEQYV.

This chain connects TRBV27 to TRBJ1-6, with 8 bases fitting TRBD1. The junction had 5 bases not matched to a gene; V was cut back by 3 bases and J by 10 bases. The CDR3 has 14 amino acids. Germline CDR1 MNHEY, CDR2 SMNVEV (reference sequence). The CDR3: CASSFRGRGSPLHF. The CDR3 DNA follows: TGTGCCAGCAGTTTCAGGGGGCGTGGATCACCCCTCCACTTT.

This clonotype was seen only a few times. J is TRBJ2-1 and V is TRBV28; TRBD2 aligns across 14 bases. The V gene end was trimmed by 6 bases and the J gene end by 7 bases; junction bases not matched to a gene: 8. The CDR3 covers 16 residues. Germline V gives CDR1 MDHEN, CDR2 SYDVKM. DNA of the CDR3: TGTGCCAGCAGAGGGACTAGCGGGGGTGGCAGGAATGAGCAGTTCTTC. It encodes CASRGTSGGGRNEQFF.

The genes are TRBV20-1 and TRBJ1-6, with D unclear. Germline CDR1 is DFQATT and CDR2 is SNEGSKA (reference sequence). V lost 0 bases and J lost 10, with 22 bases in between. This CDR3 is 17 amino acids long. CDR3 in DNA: TGCAGTGCTAGAGATCGCTCCGCCCTACCCTATGGGTCACCCCTCCACTTT. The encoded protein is CSARDRSALPYGSPLHF.

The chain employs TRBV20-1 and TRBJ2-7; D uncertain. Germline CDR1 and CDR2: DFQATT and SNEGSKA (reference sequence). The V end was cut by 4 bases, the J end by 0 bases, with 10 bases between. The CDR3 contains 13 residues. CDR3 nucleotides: TGCAGTGCTAAAGGCGAAAACTCCTACGAGCAGTACTTC. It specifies CSAKGENSYEQYF.

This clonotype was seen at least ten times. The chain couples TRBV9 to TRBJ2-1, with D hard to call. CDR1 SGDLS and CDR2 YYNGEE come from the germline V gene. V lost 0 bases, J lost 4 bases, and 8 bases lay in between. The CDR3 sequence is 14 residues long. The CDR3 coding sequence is TGTGCCAGCAGCGTAGATCCGGTTTACAATGAGCAGTTCTTC. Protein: CASSVDPVYNEQFF.

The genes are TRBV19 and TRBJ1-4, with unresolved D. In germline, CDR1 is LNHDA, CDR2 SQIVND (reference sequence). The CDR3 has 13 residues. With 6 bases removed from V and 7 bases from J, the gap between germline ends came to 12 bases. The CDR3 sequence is CASRSYRGEKLFF. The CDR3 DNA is TGTGCCAGTAGATCCTACCGGGGTGAAAAACTGTTTTTT.

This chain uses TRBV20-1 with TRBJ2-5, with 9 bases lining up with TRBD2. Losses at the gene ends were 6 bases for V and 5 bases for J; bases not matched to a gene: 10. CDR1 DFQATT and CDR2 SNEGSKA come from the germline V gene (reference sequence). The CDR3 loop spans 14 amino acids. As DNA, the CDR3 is TGCAGTGCGGCCTGGTCACTAGCGGGCGAGACCCAGTACTTC. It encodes CSAAWSLAGETQYF.

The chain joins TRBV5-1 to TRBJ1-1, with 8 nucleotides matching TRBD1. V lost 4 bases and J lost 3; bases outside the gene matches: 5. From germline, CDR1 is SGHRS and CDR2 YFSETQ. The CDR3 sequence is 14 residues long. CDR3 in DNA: TGCGCCAGCAGCGCCGGGACAGGCTACACTGAAGCTTTCTTT. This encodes CASSAGTGYTEAFF.

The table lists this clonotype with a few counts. The CDR3 nucleotides read TGCAGTGCTACCCAGCGGGGGGGCAGCACAGATACGCAGTATTTT. Translation gives CSATQRGGSTDTQYF. The chain links TRBV20-1 to TRBJ2-3; 10 bases map to TRBD2. The J segment lost 0 bases and the V segment lost 4 bases, leaving 4 bases of the junction unmatched. The CDR3 is made up of 15 amino acids. CDR1 is DFQATT, CDR2 SNEGSKA, per germline (reference sequence).

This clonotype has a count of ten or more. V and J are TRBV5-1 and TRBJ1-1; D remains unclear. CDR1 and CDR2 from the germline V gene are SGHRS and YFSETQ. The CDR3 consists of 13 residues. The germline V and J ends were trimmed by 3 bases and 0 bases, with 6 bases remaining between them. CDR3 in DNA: TGCGCCAGCAGCTGGTCAGTGAACACTGAAGCTTTCTTT. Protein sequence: CASSWSVNTEAFF.

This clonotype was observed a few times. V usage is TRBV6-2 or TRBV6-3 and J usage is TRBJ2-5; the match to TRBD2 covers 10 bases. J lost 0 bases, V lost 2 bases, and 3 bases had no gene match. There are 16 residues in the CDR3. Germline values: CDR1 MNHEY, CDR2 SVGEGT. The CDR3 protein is CASSYISGGDQETQYF. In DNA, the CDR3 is TGTGCCAGCAGTTACATAAGCGGGGGGGACCAAGAGACCCAGTACTTC.

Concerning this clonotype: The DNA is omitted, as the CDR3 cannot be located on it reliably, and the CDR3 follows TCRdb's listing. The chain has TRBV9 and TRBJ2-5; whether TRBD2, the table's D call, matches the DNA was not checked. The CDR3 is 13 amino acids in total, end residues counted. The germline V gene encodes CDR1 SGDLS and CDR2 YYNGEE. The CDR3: CASSVGGGTRKDF.

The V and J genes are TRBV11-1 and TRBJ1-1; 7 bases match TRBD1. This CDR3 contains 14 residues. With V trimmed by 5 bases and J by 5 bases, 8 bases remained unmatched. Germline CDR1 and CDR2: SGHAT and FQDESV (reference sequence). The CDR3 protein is CASSILEGATEAFF. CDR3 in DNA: TGTGCCAGCAGCATCTTGGAGGGGGCTACTGAAGCTTTCTTT.